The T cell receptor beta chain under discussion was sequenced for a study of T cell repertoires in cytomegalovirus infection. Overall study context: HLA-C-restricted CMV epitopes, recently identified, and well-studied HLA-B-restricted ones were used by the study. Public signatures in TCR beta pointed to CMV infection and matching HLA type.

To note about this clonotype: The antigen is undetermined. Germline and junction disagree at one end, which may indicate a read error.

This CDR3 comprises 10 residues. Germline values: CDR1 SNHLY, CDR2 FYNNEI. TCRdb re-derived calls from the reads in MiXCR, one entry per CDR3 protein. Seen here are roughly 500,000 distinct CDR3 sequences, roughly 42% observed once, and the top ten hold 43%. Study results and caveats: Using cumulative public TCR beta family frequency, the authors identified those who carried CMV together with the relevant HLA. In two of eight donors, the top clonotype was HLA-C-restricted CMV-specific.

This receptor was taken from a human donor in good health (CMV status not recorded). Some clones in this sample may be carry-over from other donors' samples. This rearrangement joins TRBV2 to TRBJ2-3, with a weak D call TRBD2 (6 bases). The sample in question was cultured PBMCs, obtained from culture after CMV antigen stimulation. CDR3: CASREGDLYF. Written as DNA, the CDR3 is TGTGCCAGCAGGGAAGGGGACTTATATTTT. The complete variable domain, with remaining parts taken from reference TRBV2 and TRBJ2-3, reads EPEVTQTPSHQVTQMGQEVILRCVPISNHLYFYWYRQILGQKVEFLVSFYNNEISEKSEIFDDQFSVERPDGSNFTLKIRSTKLEDSAMYFCASREGDLYFGPGTRLTVL.